This T cell receptor beta chain was captured in a study of blood T cell repertoires in COVID-19. Study as a whole: COVID-19 samples collected from the United States, Italy and Spain covered acute and convalescent phases. PBMCs, B-cell-depleted T cells, or T cells were the source of the cDNA or gDNA that made up the material.

Per the original data handling: For nucleated cells, counts were estimated from reference gene primer amplification. Generated by immunoSEQ multiplex PCR, the TCRdb table keeps only in-frame clones and is missing some. That table gives V, J and clone size, and the DNA gave D and trimming. This table holds roughly 190,000 clones, nearly 90% found once. The V and J ends lost 7 bases and 3 bases respectively, with 15 bases between them. CDR1 is SNHLY and CDR2 is FYNNEI in the germline V gene. The length of the CDR3 is 14 residues. The chain employs TRBV2 and TRBJ1-1; D uncertain. This receptor was obtained from a man aged 60 to 69 with active or convalescent COVID-19. The source material was peripheral blood. The DNA of the CDR3 is TGTGCCAGCAAGGAGGTCGGAACTTACACTGAAGCTTTCTTT. It translates to CASKEVGTYTEAFF.